Sequencing of this T cell receptor beta chain was carried out in a study of CD8 T cells in Susac syndrome. Sequencing of TCR beta was carried out in blood CD8+ and CD4+ T cells. Between the trimmed V and J ends, which lost 0 bases and 0 bases, there was a span of 6 bases. CDR1 is SGDLS and CDR2 is YYNGEE in the germline V gene. CDR3 size: 14 residues. Random hexamers primed reverse transcription of roughly 0.5 to 1 ug RNA. MiXCR, run by TCRdb on the immunoSEQ multiplex PCR reads, gives a single entry per CDR3 protein. The sample yields more than 130,000 distinct CDR3 sequences, approximately 95% seen once.

The receptor was derived from a human donor in good health. Sequences were obtained from CD8+ T cells from PBMCs. V is TRBV9 and J is TRBJ1-2, with D hard to call. CDR3 sequence (DNA): TGTGCCAGCAGCGTAGCCGGAACTAACTATGGCTACACCTTC. It translates to CASSVAGTNYGYTF.